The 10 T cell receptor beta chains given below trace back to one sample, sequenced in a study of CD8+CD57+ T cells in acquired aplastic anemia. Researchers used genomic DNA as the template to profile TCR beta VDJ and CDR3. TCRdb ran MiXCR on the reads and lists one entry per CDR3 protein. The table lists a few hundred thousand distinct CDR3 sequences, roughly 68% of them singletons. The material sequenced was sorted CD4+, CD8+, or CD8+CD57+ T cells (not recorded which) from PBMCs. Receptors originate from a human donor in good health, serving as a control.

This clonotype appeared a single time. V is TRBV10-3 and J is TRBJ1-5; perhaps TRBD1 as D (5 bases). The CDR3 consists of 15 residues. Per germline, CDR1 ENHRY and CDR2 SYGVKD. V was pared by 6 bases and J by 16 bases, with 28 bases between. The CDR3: CAIREDKVPGHTIHF. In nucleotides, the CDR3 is TGTGCCATCAGGGAGGACAAGGTCCCTGGACACACCATACATTTT.

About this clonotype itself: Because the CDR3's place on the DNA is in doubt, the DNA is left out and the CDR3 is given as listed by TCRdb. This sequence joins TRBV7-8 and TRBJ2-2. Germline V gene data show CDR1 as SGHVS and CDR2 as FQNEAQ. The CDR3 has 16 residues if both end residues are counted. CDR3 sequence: CASSFSQETQYFGLFF.

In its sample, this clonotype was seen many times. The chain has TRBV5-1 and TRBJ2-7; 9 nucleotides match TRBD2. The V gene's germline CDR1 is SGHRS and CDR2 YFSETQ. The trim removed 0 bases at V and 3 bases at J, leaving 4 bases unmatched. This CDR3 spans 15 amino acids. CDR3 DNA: TGCGCCAGCAGCTTGGGGCTAGCGGGGCTCTACGAGCAGTACTTC. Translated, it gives CASSLGLAGLYEQYF.

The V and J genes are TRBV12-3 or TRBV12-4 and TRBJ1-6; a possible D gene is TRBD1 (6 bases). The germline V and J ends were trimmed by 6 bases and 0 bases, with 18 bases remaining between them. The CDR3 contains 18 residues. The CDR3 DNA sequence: TGTGCCAGCAGGAAACTTGGCAGGGGTAGCTCCTATAATTCACCCCTCCACTTT. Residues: CASRKLGRGSSYNSPLHF.

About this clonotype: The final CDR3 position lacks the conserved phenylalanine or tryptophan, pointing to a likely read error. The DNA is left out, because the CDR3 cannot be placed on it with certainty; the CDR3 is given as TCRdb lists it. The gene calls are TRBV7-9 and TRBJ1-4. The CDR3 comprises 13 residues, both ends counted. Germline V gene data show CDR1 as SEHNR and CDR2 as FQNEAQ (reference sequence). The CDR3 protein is CASSVRGETQYFG.

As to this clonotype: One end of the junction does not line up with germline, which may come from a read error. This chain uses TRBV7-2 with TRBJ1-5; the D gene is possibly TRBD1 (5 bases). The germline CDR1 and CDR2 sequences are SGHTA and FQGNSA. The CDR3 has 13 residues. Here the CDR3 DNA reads TGTGCCAGCAGCTTAGCAGGGGCGCAGCCCCAGCATTTC. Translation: CASSLAGAQPQHF.

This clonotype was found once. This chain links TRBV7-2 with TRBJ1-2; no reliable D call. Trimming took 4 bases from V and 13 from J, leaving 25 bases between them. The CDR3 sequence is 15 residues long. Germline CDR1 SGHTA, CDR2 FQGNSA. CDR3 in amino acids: CASSSKDRATQYFTF. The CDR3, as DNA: TGTGCCAGCAGCTCCAAGGATCGGGCGACCCAGTACTTCACCTTC.

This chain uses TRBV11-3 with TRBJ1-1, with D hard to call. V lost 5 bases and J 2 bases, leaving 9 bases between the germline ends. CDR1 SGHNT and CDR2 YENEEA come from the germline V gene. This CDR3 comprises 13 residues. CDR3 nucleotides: TGTGCCAGCAGCCAAACCAGAAACACTGAAGCTTTCTTT. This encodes CASSQTRNTEAFF.

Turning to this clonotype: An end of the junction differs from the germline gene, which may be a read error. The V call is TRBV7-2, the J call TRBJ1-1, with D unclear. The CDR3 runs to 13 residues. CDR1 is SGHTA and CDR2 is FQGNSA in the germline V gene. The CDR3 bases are TGTGCCAGCAGCCACGGTGCGAAGCATGATGTTTGCTTT. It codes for CASSHGAKHDVCF.

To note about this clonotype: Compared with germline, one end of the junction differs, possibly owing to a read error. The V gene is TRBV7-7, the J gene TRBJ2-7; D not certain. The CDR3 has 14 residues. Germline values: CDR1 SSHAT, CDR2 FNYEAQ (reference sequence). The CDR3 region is CASSTPRSSYEQYF. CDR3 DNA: TGTGCTAGCAGCACACCTCGATCCTCCTACGAGCAGTACTTC.